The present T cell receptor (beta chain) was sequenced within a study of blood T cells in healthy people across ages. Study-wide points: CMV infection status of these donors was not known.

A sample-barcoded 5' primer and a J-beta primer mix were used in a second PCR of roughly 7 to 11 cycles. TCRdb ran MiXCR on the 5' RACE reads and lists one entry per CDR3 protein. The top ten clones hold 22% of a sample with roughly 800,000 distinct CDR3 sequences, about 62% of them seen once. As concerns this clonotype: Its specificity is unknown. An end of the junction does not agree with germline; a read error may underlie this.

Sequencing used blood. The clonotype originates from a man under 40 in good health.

CDR3 bases: TGCACCAGCAGCCCAATGTTTCGCCGAACTCAAGAGACCCAGTACTTC. It encodes CTSSPMFRRTQETQYF. This chain connects TRBV4-3 to TRBJ2-5; D is unresolved. The CDR3 totals 16 residues. Germline V gives CDR1 LGHNA, CDR2 YSLEER.